A single sample gave rise to the 5 T cell receptor beta chains below, sequenced in a study of blood T cell repertoires in COVID-19. This table comes from immunoSEQ multiplex PCR, and its TCRdb copy is limited to in-frame clones, with some not included. The table includes tens of thousands of clones, around 92% detected once. Sequences were obtained from peripheral blood. The receptors come from a man older than 75 with active or convalescent COVID-19.

The chain is built from TRBV6-1 and TRBJ1-2; D call uncertain. CDR3 length: 13 residues. Trimming shortened V by 3 bases and J by 8 bases, and 13 bases separated the two germline ends. Per germline, CDR1 MNHNS and CDR2 SASEGT. In DNA form, the CDR3 reads TGTGCCAGCAGTGACAGGTTCGTGGGCGGCTACACCTTC. Translating gives CASSDRFVGGYTF.

V and J are TRBV6-1 and TRBJ2-1; D is uncertain. Trimming stripped 4 bases from V and 2 bases from J, with 18 bases between. The germline CDR1 and CDR2 sequences are MNHNS and SASEGT. The CDR3 has 17 residues. CDR3 bases: TGTGCCAGCAGTGCCTTATTAGAGACATTTACCTACAATGAGCAGTTCTTC. Protein sequence: CASSALLETFTYNEQFF.

This sequence joins TRBV4-3 and TRBJ2-1; D possibly corresponds to TRBD2 (5 bases). CDR1 is LGHNA and CDR2 is YSLEER in the germline V gene. The V gene lost 0 bases and the J gene lost 7 bases, with 16 bases spanning the gap. The CDR3 extends over 16 amino acids. The CDR3: CASSQDMPSGLNEQFF. In nucleotides, the CDR3 is TGCGCCAGCAGCCAAGATATGCCGAGCGGACTTAATGAGCAGTTCTTC.

The sample holds a few counts of this clone. The gene calls are TRBV6-5 and TRBJ2-7; TRBD2 agrees at 11 bases. V dropped 6 bases and J dropped 2; count of bases not matched to a gene: 3. The CDR3 has 14 amino acids. Germline CDR1 is MNHEY and CDR2 is SVGAGI. The CDR3 spells CASSGTSGTYEQYF. In nucleotides, the CDR3 is TGTGCCAGCAGCGGGACTAGCGGAACCTACGAGCAGTACTTC.

V usage is TRBV5-1 and J usage is TRBJ2-2, with 7 bases fitting TRBD1. CDR3 length equals 15 residues. Trimming removed 4 bases from V and 5 bases from J; junction bases left unmatched: 8. The germline V gene has CDR1 SGHRS and CDR2 YFSETQ. CDR3 protein: CASSGRTGSTGELFF. In DNA form, the CDR3 reads TGCGCCAGCAGCGGCAGGACAGGTTCGACCGGGGAGCTGTTTTTT. The full variable domain, in which reference TRBV5-1 and TRBJ2-2 provide the parts outside the CDR3, is KAGVTQTPRYLIKTRGQQVTLSCSPISGHRSVSWYQQTPGQGLQFLFEYFSETQRNKGNFPGRFSGRQFSNSRSEMNVSTLELGDSALYLCASSGRTGSTGELFFGEGSRLTVL.